A single sample is the source of the 2 T cell receptor beta chains below, sequenced in a study of cytomegalovirus exposure and HLA in healthy donors. With 60 Vbeta and 13 Jbeta primers, the PCR was carried out. Some clones are missing from TCRdb's copy, which holds only in-frame ones; the method was immunoSEQ multiplex PCR. The table shows nearly 95,000 clones, with less than 65% occurring only once. The sample taken for sequencing was PBMCs. All receptors derive from a woman aged 25 to 45 in good health and CMV-seronegative.

The CDR3 protein is CAISTATGEQYF. The CDR3 region has the DNA TGTGCCATCAGCACTGCGACTGGAGAGCAGTACTTC. V and J are TRBV10-3 and TRBJ2-7; no firm D call. This CDR3 has 12 residues. V was trimmed by 6 bases and J by 7 bases, leaving 13 bases between them. In germline, CDR1 is ENHRY, CDR2 SYGVKD.

V usage is TRBV10-2 and J usage is TRBJ1-2, with a weak D call TRBD1 (5 bases). Per germline, CDR1 WSHSY and CDR2 SAAADI. This CDR3 is built from 13 residues. Trimming cost V 7 bases and J 6 bases, with 15 bases left between them. The CDR3 region is CASTEGAFNGYTF. CDR3 coding DNA: TGCGCCAGCACCGAAGGGGCTTTCAATGGCTACACCTTC.